This T cell receptor beta chain was identified during a study of T cells in Graves' hyperthyroidism and ophthalmopathy. TCR beta CDR3 region amplification was performed from RNA transcripts. HTBI primers were employed in a first-round RT-PCR of the TCR CDR3. Each CDR3 protein gets one entry after TCRdb re-called the multiplex PCR reads with MiXCR. There are over 350,000 distinct CDR3 sequences in the sample; approximately 15% occur only once, and about 13% lies in the top ten. This clonotype was observed many times. Exclusion of a patient resulted from uncontrolled infection, other autoimmune disease, pregnancy or lactation. There are 14 residues in the CDR3. V dropped 7 bases and J dropped 4 bases, with 15 bases sitting between them. Per the germline V gene, CDR1 is MDHEN and CDR2 is SYDVKM.

V is TRBV28 and J is TRBJ2-3; perhaps D is TRBD1 or TRBD2 (5 bases each). Sequencing was performed on blood. This receptor was identified in a man aged 18 to 29 with Graves' ophthalmopathy. The CDR3 coding sequence is TGTGCCAGCACCTCCTGGGGGAGCGCAGATACGCAGTATTTT. It specifies CASTSWGSADTQYF.